This T cell receptor (beta chain) was found in a study of vaccination and CD4 T cells after COVID-19. Study-level results: In convalescent patients, a median roughly 87% of post-vaccine SARS-CoV-2-reactive clones appeared only after vaccination.

The CDR3 has 15 amino acids. J lost 4 bases, V lost 3 bases, and 5 bases had no gene match. Germline CDR1 SNHLY, CDR2 FYNNEI. Treatment indicated: approximately nine-day PBMC culture with coronavirus spike peptide pools or control peptides (ViraFEST assay). Cells received half-medium changes with fresh IL-2 medium on days 3 and 7. As regards this clonotype: What it recognizes is unknown.

Sequence data for DNA of cultured CD4+ T cells were generated by the Oncomine TCR Beta short-read assay. TCRdb itself ran the PCR reads through MiXCR, one entry per CDR3 protein. The data show some 17,000 distinct CDR3 sequences, roughly 61% seen once. The TCR sequence derives from a human donor who had recovered from COVID-19. The sequencing input was CD4+ T cells from blood, cultured in vitro. The chain combines TRBV2 with TRBJ2-3, with TRBD2 matching over 9 bases. In DNA, the CDR3 is TGTGCCAGCAGTGAGTCTAGCGGGAACCCAGATACGCAGTATTTT. Its translation is CASSESSGNPDTQYF.